This is a list of T cell receptor beta chains from one sample in a study of blood T cell repertoires in COVID-19. Libraries were prepared by immunoSEQ multiplex PCR; TCRdb keeps only in-frame clonotypes and omits some of them. In the table there are roughly 69,000 clones, around 91% of which are singletons. The sample was peripheral blood. The receptors were gathered from a man over 45 with acute or convalescent COVID-19. Both conserved end residues are part of each CDR3. The D gene is left open where the match is weak. Clone size is stated in some rows and not others, as once, few, many or a class when expanded.

TRBJ2-1 17 . TRBV5-4 TRBD2 CASSPQGLAGPYNEQFF TGTGCCAGCAGCCCTCAAGGACTAGCGGGACCCTACAATGAGCAGTTCTTC
TRBJ1-4 11 . TRBV19 . CASSIRQKLFF TGTGCCAGTAGTATCAGACAGAAACTGTTTTTT
TRBJ2-1 13 few TRBV6-2/TRBV6-3 . CASSQSEHGEQFF TGTGCCAGCAGCCAAAGCGAACATGGTGAGCAGTTCTTC
TRBJ2-3 19 . TRBV19 TRBD2 CASSNPTSGRGALTDTQYF TGTGCCAGTAGTAATCCGACTAGCGGGAGGGGGGCCCTCACAGATACGCAGTATTTT
TRBJ1-5 16 once TRBV6-2/TRBV6-3 TRBD1 CASSYRQGFFDQPQHF TGTGCCAGCAGTTACCGACAGGGGTTTTTCGATCAGCCCCAGCATTTT
TRBJ1-6 20 . TRBV27 TRBD1 CASSLRQGARGSGRNSPLHF TGTGCCAGCAGTTTGCGCCAGGGGGCGCGAGGATCGGGTCGGAATTCACCCCTCCACTTT
TRBJ2-3 16 . TRBV6-2/TRBV6-3 . CASSRSAWDFSDTQYF TGTGCCAGCAGTCGGTCCGCTTGGGACTTTTCAGATACGCAGTATTTT
TRBJ1-1 14 . TRBV18 . CASAHMGAIREAFF TGTGCCAGCGCCCATATGGGGGCAATACGCGAAGCTTTCTTT
TRBJ1-2 15 many TRBV5-1 . CASSLGQTANYGYTF TGCGCCAGCAGCTTGGGACAGACAGCTAACTATGGCTACACCTTC
TRBJ2-7 14 once TRBV23-1 . CAKQGQGSSYEQYF TGCGCCAAACAGGGCCAGGGGAGCTCCTACGAGCAGTACTTC
TRBJ2-7 12 . TRBV4-1 TRBD1 CASGGQGFEQYF TGCGCCAGCGGCGGACAGGGCTTCGAGCAGTACTTC
TRBJ2-3 14 . TRBV6-5 . CASTPGWSTDTQYF TGTGCCAGCACCCCGGGGTGGAGCACAGATACGCAGTATTTT
TRBJ2-7 14 . TRBV6-2/TRBV6-3 . CASGRGASVYEQYF TGTGCCAGCGGCCGAGGAGCTAGCGTCTACGAGCAGTACTTC
TRBJ2-1 16 . TRBV4-2 TRBD2 CASSQGGTSGYNEQFF TGTGCCAGCAGCCAAGGAGGGACTAGCGGCTACAATGAGCAGTTCTTC
TRBJ2-3 16 . TRBV18 . CASSPATASSTDTQYF TGTGCCAGCTCACCAGCGACAGCCTCTAGCACAGATACGCAGTATTTT
TRBJ2-1 14 . TRBV29-1 . CSATEGGRYNEQFF TGCAGCGCCACAGAGGGGGGGCGATACAATGAGCAGTTCTTC